The source of this TCR beta chain is a study of monozygotic twins with inflammatory bowel disease. TCRdb re-analyzed the 5' RACE reads; it lists each CDR3 protein once, without DNA. The specimen's table records around 410,000 distinct CDR3 sequences. The germline V gene has CDR1 MDHEN and CDR2 SYDVKM. The CDR3 is 14 amino acids. This chain links TRBV28 with TRBJ2-6. The TCR sequence derives from a human donor with ulcerative colitis or Crohn's disease, or a healthy co-twin of an affected twin (not recorded which). Sequencing used blood. The CDR3 loop is CASSRGRGANVLTF.